The rows below give T cell receptor beta chains drawn from one sample of a study of identical twins. Via MiXCR, TCRdb re-called the 5' RACE reads, giving one row per CDR3 protein. The data contain 1,800,000 or so distinct CDR3 sequences, around 33% of them singletons. The sample consisted of cord blood. These receptors were collected from a newborn girl in good health. The CDR3 runs from the conserved cysteine through the conserved F or W. D genes are given only for firm matches. Only part of the rows carry a size: once, few, many, or a class if the clone is expanded.

V: TRBV2
size: few
J: TRBJ1-2
D: .
DNA: TGTGCCAGCTACAGGGATGGCTACACCTTC
CDR3: CASYRDGYTF

V: TRBV6-2/TRBV6-3
size: many
J: TRBJ2-7
D: .
DNA: TGTGCCAGCAGTTATACAGCCGGCGTTTACGAGCAGTACTTC
CDR3: CASSYTAGVYEQYF

V: TRBV28
size: few
J: TRBJ2-7
D: .
DNA: TGTGCCAGCAGCCCCCGACGGCTTCTCCCCTACGAGCAGTACTTC
CDR3: CASSPRRLLPYEQYF

V: TRBV5-1
size: once
J: TRBJ2-3
D: .
DNA: TGCGCCAGCGGACAACGGCCGGGGGAGGGCACAGATACGCAGTATTTT
CDR3: CASGQRPGEGTDTQYF

V: TRBV24-1
size: few
J: TRBJ1-1
D: TRBD1
DNA: TGTGCCACCAGTGACGCAGGGGGATCAAGGACTGAAGCTTTCTTT
CDR3: CATSDAGGSRTEAFF

V: TRBV7-2
size: few
J: TRBJ2-7
D: .
DNA: TGTGCCAGCAGAGTAGGGTCCGGGGGAAACTACGAGCAGTACTTC
CDR3: CASRVGSGGNYEQYF

V: TRBV5-1
size: few
J: TRBJ2-2
D: TRBD2
DNA: TGCGCCAGCAGGACCGGGACTAGCGGGTTCTCCGGGGAGCTGTTTTTT
CDR3: CASRTGTSGFSGELFF

V: TRBV5-1
size: .
J: TRBJ2-2
D: TRBD2
DNA: TGCGCCAGCAGCGGCATTGGACTAGCGGGAGGGACCGGGGAGCTGTTTTTT
CDR3: CASSGIGLAGGTGELFF

V: TRBV9
size: .
J: TRBJ2-4
D: TRBD1
DNA: TGTGCCAGCAGCGTAGGGGTGGGACAGGGAAACATTCAGTACTTC
CDR3: CASSVGVGQGNIQYF

V: TRBV27
size: .
J: TRBJ2-5
D: TRBD1
DNA: TGTGCCAGCAGTTTATGGACAGGGGGCCAAGAGACCCAGTACTTC
CDR3: CASSLWTGGQETQYF

V: TRBV7-2
size: few
J: TRBJ2-1
D: TRBD2
DNA: TGTGCCAGCAGCTTAGGGGGTGGGGGACTAGCCTCGAATGAGCAGTTCTTC
CDR3: CASSLGGGGLASNEQFF

V: TRBV9
size: few
J: TRBJ1-1
D: .
DNA: TGTGCCAGCAGCGGGACCGGGGGGAACACTGAAGCTTTCTTT
CDR3: CASSGTGGNTEAFF

V: TRBV3-1
size: few
J: TRBJ2-1
D: TRBD2
DNA: TGTGCCAGCAGCCAATTTCAGGGTTCTAGCGGGAGTCATGAGCAGTTCTTC
CDR3: CASSQFQGSSGSHEQFF

V: TRBV25-1
size: .
J: TRBJ2-4
D: .
DNA: TGTGCCAGCAGTGATCGCCTCAAAAACATTCAGTACTTC
CDR3: CASSDRLKNIQYF

V: TRBV7-2
size: .
J: TRBJ1-5
D: .
DNA: TGTGCCAGCAGCTTAATAGCGGAAAATCAGCCCCAGCATTTT
CDR3: CASSLIAENQPQHF

V: TRBV11-3
size: few
J: TRBJ2-1
D: .
DNA: TGTGCCAGCAGCTTATCTCCGGGGGACAATGAGCAGTTCTTC
CDR3: CASSLSPGDNEQFF

V: TRBV25-1
size: .
J: TRBJ1-6
D: .
DNA: TGTGCCAGCAGTGAAGTTGGGCATCCACCCCTCCACTTT
CDR3: CASSEVGHPPLHF

V: TRBV4-1
size: .
J: TRBJ2-1
D: .
DNA: TGCGCCAGCAGCCGGAGAGGAGCGGGCTCCTACAATGAGCAGTTCTTC
CDR3: CASSRRGAGSYNEQFF

V: TRBV4-2
size: few
J: TRBJ1-6
D: .
DNA: TGTGCCAGCAGCCAAGATGCCGGGAGCTCCTATAATTCACCCCTCCACTTT
CDR3: CASSQDAGSSYNSPLHF

V: TRBV4-1
size: .
J: TRBJ2-7
D: .
DNA: TGCGCCAGCAGCCAATTTCCTGATCAACCCTCCTACGAGCAGTACTTC
CDR3: CASSQFPDQPSYEQYF

V: TRBV28
size: few
J: TRBJ1-5
D: .
DNA: TGTGCCAGCAGCTTAATCCGGAGAAAGGGCAATCAGCCCCAGCATTTT
CDR3: CASSLIRRKGNQPQHF

V: TRBV11-2
size: few
J: TRBJ2-7
D: TRBD1
DNA: TGTGCCAGCAGCGTACAGGGGGCTCATTCCTACGAGCAGTACTTC
CDR3: CASSVQGAHSYEQYF

V: TRBV20-1
size: .
J: TRBJ2-7
D: .
DNA: TGCAGTGCTAGAGGGGTAGGGGACTCTAATAACAATGAGCAGTACTTC
CDR3: CSARGVGDSNNNEQYF

V: TRBV12-3/TRBV12-4
size: .
J: TRBJ1-5
D: .
DNA: TGTGCCAGCAGTCATGGGAATCAGCCCCAGCATTTT
CDR3: CASSHGNQPQHF

V: TRBV20-1
size: few
J: TRBJ2-1
D: TRBD2
DNA: TGCAGTGCTACACTAGCGGGAGCCGTGAATGAGCAGTTCTTC
CDR3: CSATLAGAVNEQFF

V: TRBV28
size: .
J: TRBJ2-7
D: .
DNA: TGTGCCAGCAGTTCTTTTTGGGTAAGCTCCTACGAGCAGTACTTC
CDR3: CASSSFWVSSYEQYF

V: TRBV5-8
size: few
J: TRBJ1-2
D: .
DNA: TGTGCCAGCAGCTTCTACAGGTTTAACTATGGCTACACCTTC
CDR3: CASSFYRFNYGYTF

V: TRBV5-1
size: .
J: TRBJ1-1
D: TRBD1
DNA: TGCGCCACCTCGACAGGGGGTAACACTGAAGCTTTCTTT
CDR3: CATSTGGNTEAFF

V: TRBV20-1
size: few
J: TRBJ2-3
D: .
DNA: TGCAGTGCCACACGCGGCGGCGGACCCACAGATACGCAGTATTTT
CDR3: CSATRGGGPTDTQYF

V: TRBV11-2
size: .
J: TRBJ2-7
D: TRBD2
DNA: TGTGCCAGCAGCTTAGATGTAGCGGGATACAATGAGCAGTACTTC
CDR3: CASSLDVAGYNEQYF

V: TRBV5-6
size: .
J: TRBJ2-7
D: TRBD2
DNA: TGTGCCAGCAGCTTGGCCCTAGCGGGGAGCTCCTACAATGAGCAGTACTTC
CDR3: CASSLALAGSSYNEQYF

V: TRBV7-2
size: once
J: TRBJ2-3
D: .
DNA: TGTGCCAGCAGCTTAGCGCTTGCCCCCGGGGCAGATACGCAGTATTTT
CDR3: CASSLALAPGADTQYF

V: TRBV3-1
size: few
J: TRBJ2-1
D: TRBD2
DNA: TGTGCCAGCAGCCGCAGACTAGCCAACAATGAGCAGTTCTTC
CDR3: CASSRRLANNEQFF

V: TRBV18
size: .
J: TRBJ2-7
D: .
DNA: TGTGCCAGCTCACCAGATCTTAAATCCTACGAGCAGTACTTC
CDR3: CASSPDLKSYEQYF

V: TRBV9
size: .
J: TRBJ2-1
D: .
DNA: TGTGCCAGCAGCGTAGGGGCGGTCCGTGAGCAGTTCTTC
CDR3: CASSVGAVREQFF

V: TRBV24-1
size: .
J: TRBJ1-5
D: .
DNA: TGTGCCACCAGTGATGGAGGTCAGCCCCAGCATTTT
CDR3: CATSDGGQPQHF

V: TRBV6-6
size: .
J: TRBJ2-7
D: .
DNA: TGTGCCAGCAGGGGTCCTTACAATGAGCAGTACTTC
CDR3: CASRGPYNEQYF

V: TRBV6-6
size: .
J: TRBJ1-6
D: .
DNA: TGTGCCAGCAGTTACTCGACCGGGGCACCCCTCCACTTT
CDR3: CASSYSTGAPLHF

V: TRBV5-1
size: .
J: TRBJ2-7
D: TRBD2
DNA: TGCGCCAGCAGCTTGGGAGATAGCGGGGACTACGAGCAGTACTTC
CDR3: CASSLGDSGDYEQYF

V: TRBV27
size: .
J: TRBJ2-7
D: TRBD2
DNA: TGTGCCAGCAGTTTAGACTTCGGGACTAGAACGGGCGAGCAGTACTTC
CDR3: CASSLDFGTRTGEQYF

V: TRBV4-1
size: once
J: TRBJ2-1
D: TRBD2
DNA: TGCGCCAGCAGCCAAAGCGGGAGCTCCTACAATAAGCAGTTCTTC
CDR3: CASSQSGSSYNKQFF

V: TRBV6-6
size: .
J: TRBJ2-3
D: .
DNA: TGTGCCAGCAGTTACGGGCAGTTCTCAATCGGCACAGATACGCAGTATTTT
CDR3: CASSYGQFSIGTDTQYF

V: TRBV3-1
size: .
J: TRBJ2-1
D: TRBD2
DNA: TGTGCCAGCGGACCTACTAGCGGGAGCTCCTACGAGCAGTTCTTC
CDR3: CASGPTSGSSYEQFF

V: TRBV5-1
size: .
J: TRBJ2-3
D: .
DNA: TGCGCCAGCAGCTTGGGGGCTGCCGGGGATACGCAGTATTTT
CDR3: CASSLGAAGDTQYF

V: TRBV20-1
size: .
J: TRBJ2-7
D: TRBD2
DNA: TGCAGTGCTGAGCGGGGGGGCGTCGACAATGAGCAGTACTTC
CDR3: CSAERGGVDNEQYF

V: TRBV6-2/TRBV6-3
size: few
J: TRBJ2-7
D: TRBD2
DNA: TGTGCCAGCAGTTACTCGATTTGGGGGGGCGAGCAGTACTTC
CDR3: CASSYSIWGGEQYF

V: TRBV20-1
size: .
J: TRBJ1-4
D: .
DNA: TGCAGTGCTAGCCCGCACAGCTCTTGGGAAAAACTGTTTTTT
CDR3: CSASPHSSWEKLFF

V: TRBV5-1
size: few
J: TRBJ1-1
D: .
DNA: TGCGCCAGCAGCTATCCGGGACAAAGATCTGAAGCTTTCTTT
CDR3: CASSYPGQRSEAFF

V: TRBV20-1
size: few
J: TRBJ1-4
D: TRBD1
DNA: TGCAGTGCTGGCCCCTACAGGGGGCGCCGTGAAAAACTGTTTTTT
CDR3: CSAGPYRGRREKLFF

V: TRBV20-1
size: few
J: TRBJ2-2
D: .
DNA: TGCAGTGCTAGCGGAGGCCCGAACACCGGGGAGCTGTTTTTT
CDR3: CSASGGPNTGELFF

V: TRBV28
size: few
J: TRBJ2-3
D: .
DNA: TGTGCCAGCAGCGGGCGATTCGGAGATACGCAGTATTTT
CDR3: CASSGRFGDTQYF

V: TRBV14
size: few
J: TRBJ2-7
D: TRBD2
DNA: TGTGCCAGCAGCCAAGGACTAGCGTCCCGGGAGGACGAGCAGTACTTC
CDR3: CASSQGLASREDEQYF

V: TRBV7-8
size: .
J: TRBJ2-7
D: TRBD2
DNA: TGTGCCAGCAGTAAGCGGGAGGGCCCTCGGGAGCAGTACTTC
CDR3: CASSKREGPREQYF

V: TRBV7-9
size: few
J: TRBJ2-1
D: .
DNA: TGTGCCAGCAGCTTAGTTGTGGGTATGAGGAATGAGCAGTTCTTC
CDR3: CASSLVVGMRNEQFF

V: TRBV15
size: .
J: TRBJ1-1
D: .
DNA: TGTGCCACCAGCAGAGACACTGAAGCTTTCTTT
CDR3: CATSRDTEAFF

V: TRBV30
size: .
J: TRBJ2-7
D: .
DNA: TGTGCCTGCCTCACTAGCCTCGAGCAGTACTTC
CDR3: CACLTSLEQYF

V: TRBV11-1
size: .
J: TRBJ1-1
D: TRBD1
DNA: TGTGCCAGCAGCTTATGGCGGGACAGGGTAAACACTGAAGCTTTCTTT
CDR3: CASSLWRDRVNTEAFF

V: TRBV21-1
size: few
J: TRBJ2-1
D: .
DNA: TGTGCCAGCAGCAAAGGAGGGGAGGATGAGCAGTTCTTC
CDR3: CASSKGGEDEQFF